This TCR beta chain stems from a study of blood T cell repertoires in COVID-19. Across the whole study: From the United States, Italy and Spain came samples of acute and convalescent COVID-19. Sample material is recorded as cDNA or gDNA derived from T cells, B-cell-depleted T cells, or PBMCs.

The CDR3 has 16 amino acids. J was trimmed by 7 bases and V by 1 base; bases with no gene match: 7. The V gene's germline CDR1 is LNHNV and CDR2 YYDKDF (reference sequence). In the study's own analysis: Amplification of reference gene primers was used by the study to estimate nucleated cell counts. Sequencing was performed with immunoSEQ multiplex PCR; in TCRdb, only in-frame clones are kept and a portion is missing. V and J calls plus clone size are reproduced from that table; the DNA served to infer D and trimming. The table records roughly 190,000 clones, 82% of them present only once. Seattle patient enrollment occurred during active infection, with longitudinal follow-up thereafter.

The rearrangement links TRBV15 to TRBJ1-6; 7 positions match TRBD1. The sequence came from a woman in her sixties with COVID-19, enrolled during active disease. The sequenced sample consisted of peripheral blood. In DNA form, the CDR3 reads TGTGCCACCAGCAGAGGCACCGGGACAGCCAATTCACCCCTCCACTTT. Protein product: CATSRGTGTANSPLHF.